This T cell receptor (beta chain) originates from a study of cytomegalovirus exposure and HLA in healthy donors. Study-level results: In an earlier analysis, productive rearrangement rates for most beta V segments clustered near 87% or 30%. It was only CMV serostatus that was available as immune exposure information. Fewer than 200 TCR beta chains were listed as cytomegalovirus-associated.

Primers: 60 Vbeta forward and 13 Jbeta reverse. Sequenced by immunoSEQ multiplex PCR; TCRdb stores in-frame clones only, minus some. The sample lists roughly 60,000 clones, approximately 80% occurring once. With 4 bases clipped from V and 5 bases from J, the junction kept 9 bases outside the gene matches. Germline V lookup: CDR1 SGHNT, CDR2 YYREEE (reference sequence). This CDR3 contains 16 residues. Remarks on this clone: Its antigen is currently unknown.

The sequenced sample was PBMCs. This clonotype was sampled from a man aged 25-45 years in good health and CMV-seronegative. This chain uses TRBV5-4 with TRBJ2-5; 12 nucleotides align to TRBD2. The CDR3 DNA follows: TGTGCCAGCAGCCTATGGACTAGCGGGATAGGGGAGACCCAGTACTTC. As protein: CASSLWTSGIGETQYF.